These T cell receptor beta chains were read from a single sample in a study of CD8 T cells in ankylosing spondylitis. TCRdb re-called the 5' RACE reads with MiXCR, one entry per CDR3 protein. The table includes 500,000 or so distinct CDR3 sequences, roughly 5.2% detected once. The sequenced material came from blood, either unsorted or a sorted T cell fraction (not recorded which). These receptors were collected from a male donor with ankylosing spondylitis. CDR3s include the opening cysteine and the closing phenylalanine or tryptophan. The order of the fields is D gene, V gene, clone size, CDR3 length, J gene, CDR3 DNA, CDR3 protein. The D gene is left open where the match is weak. Size is stated for part of the rows, as once, few or many counts, or as a class when the clone is expanded.

D: TRBD2
V: TRBV12-3/TRBV12-4
size: few
length: 14
J: TRBJ2-2
DNA: TGTGCCAGCAGTTTCGGGAGGAGGCGCGGGGAGCTGTTTTTT
CDR3: CASSFGRRRGELFF

D: NA
V: TRBV4-2
size: many
length: 16
J: TRBJ1-5
DNA: TGTGCCAGCAGCCAAGAGGGTCAGCTTGGCAATCAGCCCCAGCATTTT
CDR3: CASSQEGQLGNQPQHF

D: NA
V: TRBV10-3
size: many
length: 16
J: TRBJ1-5
DNA: TGTGCCATCAGCGCTATTGCCGGGGCGACTAATCAGCCCCAGCATTTT
CDR3: CAISAIAGATNQPQHF

D: NA
V: TRBV4-3
size: NA
length: 14
J: TRBJ1-5
DNA: TGCGCCAGCAGCCAAGATCCGGGGCCGGGACCCCAGCATTTT
CDR3: CASSQDPGPGPQHF

D: NA
V: TRBV20-1
size: many
length: 12
J: TRBJ1-3
DNA: TGCAGTGCTTCGGGGGCCGGAGGTACCATATATTTT
CDR3: CSASGAGGTIYF

D: NA
V: TRBV20-1
size: many
length: 16
J: TRBJ2-3
DNA: TGCAGTGCTAGGACAGGGGAGCGGGATGGTGGAAATACGCAGTATTTT
CDR3: CSARTGERDGGNTQYF

D: TRBD1
V: TRBV10-2
size: many
length: 13
J: TRBJ1-6
DNA: TGCGCCAGCAGCGATGACAGGGCTTCACCCCTCCACTTT
CDR3: CASSDDRASPLHF

D: NA
V: TRBV14
size: NA
length: 13
J: TRBJ2-7
DNA: TGTGCCAGCAGCCCCCGACTAGTAGGGGAGCAGTACTTC
CDR3: CASSPRLVGEQYF

D: TRBD1
V: TRBV28
size: NA
length: 14
J: TRBJ2-7
DNA: TGTGCCAGCAGGAACCAGGGACAGCACTACGAGCAGTACTTC
CDR3: CASRNQGQHYEQYF

D: TRBD1
V: TRBV12-5
size: many
length: 16
J: TRBJ1-5
DNA: TGTGCTAGTGGTTTGGCGGACAGGCCGTACAATCAGCCCCAGCATTTT
CDR3: CASGLADRPYNQPQHF

D: TRBD1
V: TRBV6-9
size: many
length: 15
J: TRBJ2-5
DNA: TGTGCCTCCCTATCGGGACAGGGATTTCGAGAGACCCAGTACTTC
CDR3: CASLSGQGFRETQYF

D: NA
V: TRBV2
size: many
length: 13
J: TRBJ2-7
DNA: TGTGCCAGCAGTGGTCAGCTTACCTACGAGCAGTACTTC
CDR3: CASSGQLTYEQYF

D: NA
V: TRBV5-1
size: many
length: 15
J: TRBJ2-5
DNA: TGCGCCAGCAGCCAGGGAGGGACAGCAGAAGAGACCCAGTACTTC
CDR3: CASSQGGTAEETQYF

D: TRBD1
V: TRBV7-2
size: many
length: 13
J: TRBJ1-2
DNA: TGTGCCGGCAGCCTCAGACAGGGCTATGGCTACACCTTC
CDR3: CAGSLRQGYGYTF

D: NA
V: TRBV29-1
size: many
length: 12
J: TRBJ2-7
DNA: TGCAGCGCGGACTGGGGTGGCGACGAGCAGTACTTC
CDR3: CSADWGGDEQYF

D: NA
V: TRBV6-5
size: many
length: 13
J: TRBJ1-4
DNA: TGTGCCAGCAGTTCGCGGGACGTGGAAAAACTGTTTTTT
CDR3: CASSSRDVEKLFF

D: TRBD2
V: TRBV6-2/TRBV6-3
size: NA
length: 14
J: TRBJ2-2
DNA: TGTGCCAGCAGTTGGGGAGGGGACACCGGGGAGCTGTTTTTT
CDR3: CASSWGGDTGELFF

D: NA
V: TRBV4-2
size: many
length: 11
J: TRBJ2-7
DNA: TGTGCCAGCAGCGCCAGGGGCCAGCAGTACTTC
CDR3: CASSARGQQYF

D: NA
V: TRBV20-1
size: many
length: 16
J: TRBJ2-1
DNA: TGCAGTGCTAGAGATGAGGTCGTGCGAATTGAGAATGAGCAGTTCTTC
CDR3: CSARDEVVRIENEQFF

D: TRBD1
V: TRBV6-5
size: many
length: 15
J: TRBJ2-7
DNA: TGTGCCAGCAGTTTCCCACCGGGGACAGGGATTGAGCAGTACTTC
CDR3: CASSFPPGTGIEQYF

D: NA
V: TRBV20-1
size: many
length: 15
J: TRBJ2-1
DNA: TGCAGTGCTAGCGGCACTACGAGCTCCTACAATGAGCAGTTCTTC
CDR3: CSASGTTSSYNEQFF

D: NA
V: TRBV20-1
size: many
length: 14
J: TRBJ2-3
DNA: TGCAGTGTAGCCCCCGGGCTAAACGCAGATACGCAGTATTTT
CDR3: CSVAPGLNADTQYF

D: NA
V: TRBV12-3/TRBV12-4
size: many
length: 14
J: TRBJ2-1
DNA: TGTGCCAGCAGTTTTATGGGGTTAGGAAATGAGCAGTTCTTC
CDR3: CASSFMGLGNEQFF

D: TRBD2
V: TRBV20-1
size: many
length: 14
J: TRBJ2-7
DNA: TGCAGTGCTAGGGCGGGAGGATCCGTTTACGAGCAGTACTTC
CDR3: CSARAGGSVYEQYF

D: NA
V: TRBV6-2/TRBV6-3
size: many
length: 13
J: TRBJ1-1
DNA: TGTGCCAGCAGTTACCGGGGACGTACTGAAGCTTTCTTT
CDR3: CASSYRGRTEAFF

D: NA
V: TRBV7-8
size: many
length: 15
J: TRBJ2-7
DNA: TGTGCCAGCAGCTTACAGTTCGGGCGGTCCTACGAGCAGTACTTC
CDR3: CASSLQFGRSYEQYF

D: NA
V: TRBV4-2
size: many
length: 14
J: TRBJ2-3
DNA: TGTGCCAGCAGCCAAGAAGGGGTCGGAGATACGCAGTATTTT
CDR3: CASSQEGVGDTQYF

D: TRBD2
V: TRBV7-9
size: NA
length: 12
J: TRBJ2-7
DNA: TGTGCCGAGGGGAGGGTAGGTAACGAGCAGTACTTC
CDR3: CAEGRVGNEQYF

D: NA
V: TRBV20-1
size: NA
length: 11
J: TRBJ2-7
DNA: TGCAGTGCTAGTACCACCTCTACGGGGTACTTC
CDR3: CSASTTSTGYF

D: NA
V: TRBV18
size: many
length: 13
J: TRBJ1-1
DNA: TGTGCCAGCTCACCACGTACAGGACTTGAAGCTTTCTTT
CDR3: CASSPRTGLEAFF

D: NA
V: TRBV5-1
size: NA
length: 14
J: TRBJ2-7
DNA: TGCGCCAGCACCGATCAGGGTCTTGACTACGAGCAGTACTTC
CDR3: CASTDQGLDYEQYF

D: NA
V: TRBV5-1
size: NA
length: 16
J: TRBJ2-7
DNA: TGCGCCAGCAGCCCCCAACCCCGGGGCAGGGGTTACGAGCAGTACTTC
CDR3: CASSPQPRGRGYEQYF

D: TRBD2
V: TRBV4-3
size: many
length: 15
J: TRBJ2-7
DNA: TGCGCCAGCAGCCGAGTAGCGGGAGGAATCTACGAGCAGTACTTC
CDR3: CASSRVAGGIYEQYF

D: NA
V: TRBV29-1
size: many
length: 11
J: TRBJ1-1
DNA: TGCAGCGTTGATACGAACACTGAAGCTTTCTTT
CDR3: CSVDTNTEAFF

D: NA
V: TRBV9
size: many
length: 14
J: TRBJ2-2
DNA: TGTGCCACCAACCCCGGTCCGGTTATGGGGGAGCTGTTTTTT
CDR3: CATNPGPVMGELFF

D: TRBD2
V: TRBV5-1
size: NA
length: 15
J: TRBJ2-1
DNA: TGCGCCAGCAGCTGGGTAGCGGGGGCGGACAATGAGCAGTTCTTC
CDR3: CASSWVAGADNEQFF

D: TRBD2
V: TRBV15
size: many
length: 17
J: TRBJ2-1
DNA: TGTGCCACCAGCAGGATGGGACTAGCGGGTCCCAGGGATGAGCAGTTCTTC
CDR3: CATSRMGLAGPRDEQFF